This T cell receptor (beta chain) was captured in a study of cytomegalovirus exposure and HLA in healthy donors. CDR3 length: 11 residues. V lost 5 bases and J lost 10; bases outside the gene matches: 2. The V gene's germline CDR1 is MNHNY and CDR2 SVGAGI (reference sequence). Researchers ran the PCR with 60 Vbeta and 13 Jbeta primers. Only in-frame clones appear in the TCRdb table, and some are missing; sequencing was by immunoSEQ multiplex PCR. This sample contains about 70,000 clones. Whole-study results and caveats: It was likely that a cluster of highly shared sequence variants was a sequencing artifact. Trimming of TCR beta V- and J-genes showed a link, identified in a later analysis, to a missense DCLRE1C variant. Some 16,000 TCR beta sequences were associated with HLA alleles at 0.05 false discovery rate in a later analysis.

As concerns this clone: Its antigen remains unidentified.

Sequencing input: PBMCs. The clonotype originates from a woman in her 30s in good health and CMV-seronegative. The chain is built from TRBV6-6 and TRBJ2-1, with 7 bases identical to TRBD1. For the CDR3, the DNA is TGTGCCAGCAGTAAGACAGGGGAGCAGTTCTTC. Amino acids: CASSKTGEQFF.